This entry features one T cell receptor (beta chain) sequence. It was from approximately 22,000 to 940,000 sorted cells, with 10%, 30% or 50% RNA, that naive CD8 libraries came. The authors sorted naive CD8 T cells as CD8+CD4-CCR7+CD45RA+. TCRdb re-derived calls from the PCR reads in MiXCR, one entry per CDR3 protein. Of around 470,000 distinct CDR3 sequences in the sample, around 23% are singletons; the top ten hold roughly 0.77%. This sample is part of a study of molecular identifiers for immune sequencing clone quantification. Trimming pared 2 bases from V and 0 bases from J, leaving 8 bases between. Germline values: CDR1 WSHSY, CDR2 SAAADI. The CDR3 is 15 amino acids.

The source is a human donor in good health. Some libraries in this study had Jurkat cell RNA spiked in. Sequenced: naive CD8+ T cells from blood, with Jurkat cell RNA spiked in. Subset: FACS-sorted CD8+CD4-CCR7+CD45RA+ naive T cells. The chain has TRBV10-2 and TRBJ2-4; D not resolved. Here the CDR3 DNA reads TGCGCCAGCAGTGAGGTTACTCTAGCCAAAAACATTCAGTACTTC. Amino acids: CASSEVTLAKNIQYF.